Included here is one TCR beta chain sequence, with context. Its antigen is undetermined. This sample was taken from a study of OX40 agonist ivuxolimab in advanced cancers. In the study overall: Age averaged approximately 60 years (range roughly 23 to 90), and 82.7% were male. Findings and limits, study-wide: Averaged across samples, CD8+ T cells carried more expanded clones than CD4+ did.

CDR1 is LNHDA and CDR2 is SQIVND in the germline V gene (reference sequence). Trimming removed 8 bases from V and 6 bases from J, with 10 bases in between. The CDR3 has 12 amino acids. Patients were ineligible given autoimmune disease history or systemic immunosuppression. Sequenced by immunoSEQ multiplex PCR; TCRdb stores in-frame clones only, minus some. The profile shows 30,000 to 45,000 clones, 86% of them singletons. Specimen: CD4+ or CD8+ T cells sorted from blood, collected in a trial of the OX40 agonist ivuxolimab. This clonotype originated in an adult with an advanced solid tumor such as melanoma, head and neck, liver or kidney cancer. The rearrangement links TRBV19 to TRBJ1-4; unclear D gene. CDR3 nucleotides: TGTGCCAGTTGGGGAACGGATGAAAAACTGTTTTTT. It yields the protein CASWGTDEKLFF.